This is a list of T cell receptor beta chains from one sample in a study of blood T cell repertoires in COVID-19. Here immunoSEQ multiplex PCR was the method, and the copy in TCRdb shows in-frame clones only, minus some. The sample records over 120,000 clones, roughly 84% being singletons. Sequenced material: peripheral blood. The source of these receptors is a human donor with acute or convalescent COVID-19. The donor label of this sample is uncertain. CDR3s include the opening cysteine and the closing phenylalanine or tryptophan. The D gene is left open where the match is weak. Clone size is given for some rows only: seen once, a few or many times, or a class if the clone is expanded.

CDR3 DNA,CDR3 protein,V gene,J gene,D gene,clone size
TGTGCCAGCAGCCCCCAAACAGGGGACACCTACAATGAGCAGTTCTTC,CASSPQTGDTYNEQFF,TRBV7-2,TRBJ2-1,TRBD1,-
TGTGCCAGCACCGCAGCCCAGGGGCCGAATTCACCCCTCCACTTT,CASTAAQGPNSPLHF,TRBV2,TRBJ1-6,-,-
TGTGCCAGCTCACCACTTGCGGCTTACACAGATACGCAGTATTTT,CASSPLAAYTDTQYF,TRBV18,TRBJ2-3,-,-
TGTGCCAGCAGTTCCCTACAGGGGGACTATGGCTACACCTTC,CASSSLQGDYGYTF,TRBV6-2/TRBV6-3,TRBJ1-2,TRBD1,-
TGCGCCAGCAGCTTCTCAAAGGCGGGTCGAGATACGCAGTATTTT,CASSFSKAGRDTQYF,TRBV5-1,TRBJ2-3,-,few
TGTGCCACCACGACAGGGGAGGGGGAAGCTTTCTTT,CATTTGEGEAFF,TRBV19,TRBJ1-1,TRBD1,few
TGTGCCAGACGGATACAGGGGAACACCGGGGAGCTGTTTTTT,CARRIQGNTGELFF,TRBV30,TRBJ2-2,-,-
TGTGCCAGCAGCTTAGCGGAGGGTGTTGGGGTGGAAGCTTTCTTT,CASSLAEGVGVEAFF,TRBV7-2,TRBJ1-1,-,-
TGCGCCAGCAGCTTAGGAGAGCGGGGCACAGATACGCAGTATTTT,CASSLGERGTDTQYF,TRBV5-1,TRBJ2-3,-,once
TGTGCCAGCAGCTCTCGGGTTCTTGCGGGGGGGCGATACGAGCAGTACTTC,CASSSRVLAGGRYEQYF,TRBV7-2,TRBJ2-7,TRBD2,-
TGTGCCAGTAGTATGGGGGGGCGTCGGACCGGGGAGCTGTTTTTT,CASSMGGRRTGELFF,TRBV19,TRBJ2-2,-,-
TGTGCCAGCAGCCCACGCCGGGAGGGTTTCAATGGCTACACCTTC,CASSPRREGFNGYTF,TRBV7-2,TRBJ1-2,-,-
TGTGCCAGCAGCCGGACAGGGGGCCGTTCCGGGGAGCTGTTTTTT,CASSRTGGRSGELFF,TRBV9,TRBJ2-2,TRBD1,-
TGTGCCAGTAGTCTGACTAGCGGGAATTCCGGGGAGCTGTTTTTT,CASSLTSGNSGELFF,TRBV19,TRBJ2-2,TRBD2,-
TGTGCCAGCGGGCGGGAGAGCTTTTACAATGAGCAGTTCTTC,CASGRESFYNEQFF,TRBV7-9,TRBJ2-1,TRBD2,few
TGTGCCAGCAGTTCCAGGTACTATGGCTACACCTTC,CASSSRYYGYTF,TRBV28,TRBJ1-2,-,-
TGTGCCAGTGCATCTAGGTACAATCAGCCCCAGCATTTT,CASASRYNQPQHF,TRBV19,TRBJ1-5,-,-
TGTGCCAGCAGTTTATTGGGTAGCAGGCTAGCGGGGGAAAATGAGCAGTTCTTC,CASSLLGSRLAGENEQFF,TRBV27,TRBJ2-1,TRBD2,-
TGTGCCAGTACGTTCCAAGGGGCAGGTGGAGCTTTCTTT,CASTFQGAGGAFF,TRBV19,TRBJ1-1,-,few
TGCGCCAGCAGCTTGGCGCCTAGCGGGAGGAGGGCAGATACGCAGTATTTT,CASSLAPSGRRADTQYF,TRBV5-1,TRBJ2-3,TRBD2,-
TGTGCCAGCAGGGAGGGAACCCAAAACTATGGCTACACCTTC,CASREGTQNYGYTF,TRBV28,TRBJ1-2,-,-
TGTGCCAGCAGAACGGACAGGGAGCAGTATTTT,CASRTDREQYF,TRBV12-3/TRBV12-4,TRBJ2-3,TRBD1,-
TGCGCCAGCAGCGGATCCGGGACACAGAATGAAAAACTGTTTTTT,CASSGSGTQNEKLFF,TRBV4-3,TRBJ1-4,-,-
TGTGCCAGCAGTGACAGCTCCTATAATTCACCCCTCCACTTT,CASSDSSYNSPLHF,TRBV6-1,TRBJ1-6,-,-
TGCGCCAGCAGCTTAGCGGGAGCCACCGGGGAGCTGTTTTTT,CASSLAGATGELFF,TRBV5-1,TRBJ2-2,TRBD2,-
TGTGCCAGCAGCCCGGGACTAGCGGGATCCGATACGCAGTATTTT,CASSPGLAGSDTQYF,TRBV3-1/TRBV3-2,TRBJ2-3,TRBD2,-
TGTGCCAGCAGCTTCGGGGGGCAGGGAAACACCATATATTTT,CASSFGGQGNTIYF,TRBV7-2,TRBJ1-3,-,-
TGTGCCAGCAGCCAAGAAGAAAGGACAGGGCCCTACGAGCAGTACTTC,CASSQEERTGPYEQYF,TRBV4-2,TRBJ2-7,TRBD1,-
TGCGCCAGCAGCTTGGGGCAGAACAACTACAATGAGCAGTTCTTC,CASSLGQNNYNEQFF,TRBV5-1,TRBJ2-1,-,-
TGTGCCAGCAGCCTGGGCCAACCTGATGGAAACACCATATATTTT,CASSLGQPDGNTIYF,TRBV7-9,TRBJ1-3,-,-
TGTGCCAGCAGCCAAGTCGAGAGTAGCTATGGCTACACCTTC,CASSQVESSYGYTF,TRBV3-1/TRBV3-2,TRBJ1-2,-,-
TGTGCCAGCAGCGGCCTAGTACCGAACACCGGGGAGCTGTTTTTT,CASSGLVPNTGELFF,TRBV9,TRBJ2-2,-,-
TGCGCCAGCAGCCTTCACAGGGGATACCCTGAAGCTTTCTTT,CASSLHRGYPEAFF,TRBV4-3,TRBJ1-1,TRBD1,-
TGTGCCAGCAGCACATGGACAGGGGGCGCGGGTGAAAAACTGTTTTTT,CASSTWTGGAGEKLFF,TRBV7-2,TRBJ1-4,TRBD1,-
TGCGCCAGCAGCTTGGAGTCAGGGCAGTACTATGGCTACACCTTC,CASSLESGQYYGYTF,TRBV5-1,TRBJ1-2,-,-
TGTGCCATCAGTGACCGACTAGCCTCTAATGAGCAGTTCTTC,CAISDRLASNEQFF,TRBV10-3,TRBJ2-1,TRBD2,-
TGTGCCAGCTCACCACTCTCAGGAGGTACAGCCAAAAACATTCAGTACTTC,CASSPLSGGTAKNIQYF,TRBV18,TRBJ2-4,-,-
TGTGCCAGCAGCCGCCGACAGGGGAAGGGAGCGGACACTGAAGCTTTCTTT,CASSRRQGKGADTEAFF,TRBV3-1/TRBV3-2,TRBJ1-1,TRBD1,-
TGTGCCAGTAGTATTGGGAGGGGCGGGCAGCCCCAGCATTTT,CASSIGRGGQPQHF,TRBV19,TRBJ1-5,-,-
TGTGCCAGCAGTGACAGGGTATCGGGATCCTACGAGCAGTACTTC,CASSDRVSGSYEQYF,TRBV6-2/TRBV6-3,TRBJ2-7,TRBD1,-
TGTGCCAGCAGCGAAAGACAGGGGTATTGTGAAAAACTGTTTTTT,CASSERQGYCEKLFF,TRBV21-1,TRBJ1-4,-,-
TGCAGCGTTGAAGGGACAGGTTATAACTATGGCTACACCTTC,CSVEGTGYNYGYTF,TRBV29-1,TRBJ1-2,TRBD1,-
TGTGCCTGGAGGGGGGACAGGCCCCACTATGGCTACACCTTC,CAWRGDRPHYGYTF,TRBV30,TRBJ1-2,TRBD1,-
TGTGCCAGTAGTATTGCTGGGGGCTATGAAAAACTGTTTTTT,CASSIAGGYEKLFF,TRBV19,TRBJ1-4,-,-
TGTGCCAGCAGTACAGGGGGGATTATGAACACTGAAGCTTTCTTT,CASSTGGIMNTEAFF,TRBV2,TRBJ1-1,TRBD1,-
TGTGCCAGCAGCGCGGGCCTCAGACAGGGGACTAATGAAAAACTGTTTTTT,CASSAGLRQGTNEKLFF,TRBV9,TRBJ1-4,TRBD1,-
TGTGCCAGCAGCCGACGCCGGACTAGCGGCTCTATCTACGAGCAGTACTTC,CASSRRRTSGSIYEQYF,TRBV21-1,TRBJ2-7,-,-
TGTGCCAGCAACCGGGGGGGGGCCAATCAGCCCCAGCATTTT,CASNRGGANQPQHF,TRBV5-6,TRBJ1-5,-,-
TGTGCCAGCAGTTTAGGCTACAGGGCGTTTTACAATCAGCCCCAGCATTTT,CASSLGYRAFYNQPQHF,TRBV28,TRBJ1-5,-,few
TGTGCCAGCAGCCAGACAGGGGACAATCAGCCCCAGCATTTT,CASSQTGDNQPQHF,TRBV7-9,TRBJ1-5,TRBD1,-
TGTGCCAGCAGCGTAGAAGATAGCGGGAGGGTGGGCGACACAGATACGCAGTATTTT,CASSVEDSGRVGDTDTQYF,TRBV9,TRBJ2-3,TRBD2,-
TGTGCCAGTAGTGGCGGGGGCGGGCGGGAAAACATTCAGTACTTC,CASSGGGGRENIQYF,TRBV19,TRBJ2-4,-,-
TGTGCCAGCAGTTACTCGATCGGGTCCAATTCACCCCTCCACTTT,CASSYSIGSNSPLHF,TRBV6-6,TRBJ1-6,-,few
TGTGCCAGCAGCATGGCGGGACTAGCGGGAAACAATGAGCAGTTCTTC,CASSMAGLAGNNEQFF,TRBV6-2/TRBV6-3,TRBJ2-1,TRBD2,-
TGTGCCAGCAGCCATCAGACTAGCGTCAATGAGCAGTTCTTC,CASSHQTSVNEQFF,TRBV14,TRBJ2-1,TRBD2,-
TGTGCCAGCAGTTACGGACGGGGGCAAGAGACCCAGTACTTC,CASSYGRGQETQYF,TRBV13,TRBJ2-5,-,-
TGTGCCAGCAGTAAGCCGGGACTAGCCTCCTACGAGCAGTACTTC,CASSKPGLASYEQYF,TRBV6-5,TRBJ2-7,TRBD2,-
TGTGGCAGCCGAGGTGTTGCAACTAATGAAAAACTGTTTTTT,CGSRGVATNEKLFF,TRBV12-5,TRBJ1-4,-,-
TGCGCCAGCACCGGGACTAGCGGGAGTTGGGAGACCCAGTACTTC,CASTGTSGSWETQYF,TRBV5-1,TRBJ2-5,TRBD2,-